This T cell receptor (beta chain) derives from a study of blood T cell repertoires in COVID-19. Study at large: The analysed material was cDNA or gDNA that came from T cells, B-cell-depleted T cells, or PBMCs.

This clone was observed a handful of times. TCRdb's table, derived via immunoSEQ multiplex PCR, lists solely in-frame clones and lacks some. The data hold about 150,000 clones, with around 87% observed a single time. Germline V gene sequence: CDR1 MDHEN, CDR2 SYDVKM. This CDR3 contains 13 residues. V shed 3 bases and J shed 11 bases, with 16 bases lying between them. The rearrangement uses TRBV28 and TRBJ1-1; D is unresolved. This receptor was obtained from a man aged 80 or over with acute or convalescent COVID-19. The sample taken for sequencing was peripheral blood. CDR3 sequence reads: CASSFLMGRRAFF. The CDR3, as DNA: TGTGCCAGCAGTTTTCTGATGGGTCGGCGGGCTTTCTTT.